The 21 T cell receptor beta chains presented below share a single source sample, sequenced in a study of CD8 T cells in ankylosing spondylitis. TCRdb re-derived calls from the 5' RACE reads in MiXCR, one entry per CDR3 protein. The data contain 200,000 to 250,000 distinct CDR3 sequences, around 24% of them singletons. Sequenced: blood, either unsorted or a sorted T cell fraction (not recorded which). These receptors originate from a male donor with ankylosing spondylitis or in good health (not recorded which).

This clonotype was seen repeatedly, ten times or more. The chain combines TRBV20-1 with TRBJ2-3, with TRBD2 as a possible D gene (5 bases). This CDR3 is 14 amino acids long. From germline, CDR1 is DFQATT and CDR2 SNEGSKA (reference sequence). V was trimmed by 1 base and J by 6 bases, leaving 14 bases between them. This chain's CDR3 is CSARGGVASDTQYF. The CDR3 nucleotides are TGCAGTGCTAGAGGAGGCGTAGCGTCGGATACGCAGTATTTT.

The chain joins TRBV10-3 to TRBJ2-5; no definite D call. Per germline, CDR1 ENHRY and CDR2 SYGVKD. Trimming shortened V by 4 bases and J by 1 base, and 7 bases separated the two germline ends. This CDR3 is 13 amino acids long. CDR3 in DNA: TGTGCCATCAGTGCCACCCTCCAAGAGACCCAGTACTTC. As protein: CAISATLQETQYF.

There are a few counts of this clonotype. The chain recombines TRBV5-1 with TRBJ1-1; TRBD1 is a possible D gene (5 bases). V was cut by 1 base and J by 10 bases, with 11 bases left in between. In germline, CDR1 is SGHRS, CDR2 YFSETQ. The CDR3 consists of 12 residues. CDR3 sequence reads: CASSLSGGGAFF. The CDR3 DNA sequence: TGCGCCAGCAGCTTGTCAGGTGGGGGAGCTTTCTTT. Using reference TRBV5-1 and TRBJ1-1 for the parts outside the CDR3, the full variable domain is KAGVTQTPRYLIKTRGQQVTLSCSPISGHRSVSWYQQTPGQGLQFLFEYFSETQRNKGNFPGRFSGRQFSNSRSEMNVSTLELGDSALYLCASSLSGGGAFFGQGTRLTVV.

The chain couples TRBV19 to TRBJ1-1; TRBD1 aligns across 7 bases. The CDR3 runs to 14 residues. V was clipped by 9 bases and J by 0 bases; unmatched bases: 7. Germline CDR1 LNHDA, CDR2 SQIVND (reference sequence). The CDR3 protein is CASAQGKMNTEAFF. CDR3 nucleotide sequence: TGTGCCAGCGCACAGGGGAAGATGAACACTGAAGCTTTCTTT.

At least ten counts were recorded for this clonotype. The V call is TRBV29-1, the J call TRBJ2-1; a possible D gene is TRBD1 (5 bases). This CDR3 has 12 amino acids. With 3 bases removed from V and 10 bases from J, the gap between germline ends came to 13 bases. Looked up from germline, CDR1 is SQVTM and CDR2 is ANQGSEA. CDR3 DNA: TGCAGCGTTGATGCCAGGGTATCGGAGCAGTTCTTC. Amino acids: CSVDARVSEQFF.

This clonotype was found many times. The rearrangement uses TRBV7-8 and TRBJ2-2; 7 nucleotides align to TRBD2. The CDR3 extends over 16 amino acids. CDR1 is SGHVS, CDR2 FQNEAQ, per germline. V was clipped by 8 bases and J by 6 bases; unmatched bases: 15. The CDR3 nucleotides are TGTGCCAGCTCCCTTAGGCAGGGAGGGATCCCCGGGGAGCTGTTTTTT. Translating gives CASSLRQGGIPGELFF.

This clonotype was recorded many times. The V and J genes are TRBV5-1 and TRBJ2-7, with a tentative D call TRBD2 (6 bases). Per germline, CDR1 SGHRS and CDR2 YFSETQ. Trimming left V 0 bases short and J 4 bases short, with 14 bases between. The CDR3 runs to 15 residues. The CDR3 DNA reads TGCGCCAGCAGCTTGGATACGGGAGCGGTATACGAGCAGTACTTC. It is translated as CASSLDTGAVYEQYF.

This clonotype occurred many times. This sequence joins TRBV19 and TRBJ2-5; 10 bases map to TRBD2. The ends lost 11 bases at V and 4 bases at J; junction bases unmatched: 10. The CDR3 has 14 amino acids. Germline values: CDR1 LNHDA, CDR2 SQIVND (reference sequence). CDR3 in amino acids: CAAGLAGVPETQYF. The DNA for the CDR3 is TGTGCCGCGGGGCTAGCGGGAGTCCCAGAGACCCAGTACTTC.

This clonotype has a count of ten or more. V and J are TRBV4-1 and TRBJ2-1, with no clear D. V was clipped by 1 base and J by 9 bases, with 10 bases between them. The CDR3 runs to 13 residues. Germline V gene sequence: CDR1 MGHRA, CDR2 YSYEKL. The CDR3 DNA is TGCGCCAGCAGCCAAGTGACGGGTTTTGAGCAGTTCTTC. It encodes CASSQVTGFEQFF.

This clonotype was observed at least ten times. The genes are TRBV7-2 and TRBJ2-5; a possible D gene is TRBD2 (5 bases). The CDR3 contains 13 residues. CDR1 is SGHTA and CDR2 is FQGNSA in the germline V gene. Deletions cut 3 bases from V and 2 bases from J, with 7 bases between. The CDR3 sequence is CASSFRLQETQYF. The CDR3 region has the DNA TGTGCCAGCAGCTTTAGACTACAAGAGACCCAGTACTTC.

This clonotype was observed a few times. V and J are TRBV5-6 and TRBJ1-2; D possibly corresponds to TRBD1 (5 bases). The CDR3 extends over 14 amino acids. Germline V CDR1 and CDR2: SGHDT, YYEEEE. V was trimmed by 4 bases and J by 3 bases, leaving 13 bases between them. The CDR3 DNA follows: TGTGCCAGCAGCCCGGGGACCAAACACTATGGCTACACCTTC. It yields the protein CASSPGTKHYGYTF.

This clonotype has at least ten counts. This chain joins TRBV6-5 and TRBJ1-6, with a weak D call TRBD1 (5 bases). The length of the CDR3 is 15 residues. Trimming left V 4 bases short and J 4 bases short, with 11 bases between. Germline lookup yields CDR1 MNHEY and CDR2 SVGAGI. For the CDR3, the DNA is TGTGCCAGCAGTTCGGCGGGGGGTTATAATTCACCCCTCCACTTT. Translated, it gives CASSSAGGYNSPLHF.

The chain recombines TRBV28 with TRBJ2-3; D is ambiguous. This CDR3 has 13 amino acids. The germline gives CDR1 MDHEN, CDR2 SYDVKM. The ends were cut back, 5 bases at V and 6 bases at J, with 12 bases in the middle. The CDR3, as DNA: TGTGCCAGCAGTCTCCCTCCCCTCGATACGCAGTATTTT. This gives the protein CASSLPPLDTQYF.

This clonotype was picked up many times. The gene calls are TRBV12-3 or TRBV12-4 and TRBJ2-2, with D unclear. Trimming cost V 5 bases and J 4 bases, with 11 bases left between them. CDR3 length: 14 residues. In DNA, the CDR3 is TGTGCCAGCAGTCGTGACTCAGCCACCGGGGAGCTGTTTTTT. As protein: CASSRDSATGELFF.

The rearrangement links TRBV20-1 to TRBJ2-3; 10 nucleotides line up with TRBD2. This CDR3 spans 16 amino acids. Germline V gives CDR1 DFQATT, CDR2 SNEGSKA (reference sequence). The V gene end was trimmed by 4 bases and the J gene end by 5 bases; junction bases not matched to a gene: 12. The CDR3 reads CSAIPVLAGSGDTQYF. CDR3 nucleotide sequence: TGCAGTGCTATTCCCGTACTAGCGGGATCTGGAGATACGCAGTATTTT.

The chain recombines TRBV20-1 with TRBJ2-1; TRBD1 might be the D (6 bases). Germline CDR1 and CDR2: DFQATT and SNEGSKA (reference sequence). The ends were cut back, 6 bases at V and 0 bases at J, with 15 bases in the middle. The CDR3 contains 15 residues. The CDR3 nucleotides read TGCAGTGCCAACCTTAGGGGGACCTCCTACAATGAGCAGTTCTTC. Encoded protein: CSANLRGTSYNEQFF.

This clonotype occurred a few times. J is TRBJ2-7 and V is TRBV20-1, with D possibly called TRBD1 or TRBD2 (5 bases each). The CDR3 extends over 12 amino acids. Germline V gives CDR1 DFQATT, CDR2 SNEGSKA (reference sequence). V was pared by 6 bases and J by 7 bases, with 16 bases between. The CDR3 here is CSAKGSWGEQYF. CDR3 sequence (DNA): TGCAGTGCCAAGGGGTCTTGGGGGGAGCAGTACTTC.

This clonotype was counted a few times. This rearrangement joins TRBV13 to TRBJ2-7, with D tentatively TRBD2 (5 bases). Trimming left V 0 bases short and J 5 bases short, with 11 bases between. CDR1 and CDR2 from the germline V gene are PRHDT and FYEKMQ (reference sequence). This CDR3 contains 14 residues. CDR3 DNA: TGTGCCAGCAGCTTAGGATCGGGGATTGACGAGCAGTACTTC. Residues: CASSLGSGIDEQYF.

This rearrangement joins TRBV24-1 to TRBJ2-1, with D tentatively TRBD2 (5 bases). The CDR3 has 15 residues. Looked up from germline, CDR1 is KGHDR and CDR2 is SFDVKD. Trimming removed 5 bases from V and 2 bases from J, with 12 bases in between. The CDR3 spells CATSGEGRPYNEQFF. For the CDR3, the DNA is TGTGCCACCAGTGGAGAGGGTAGACCCTACAATGAGCAGTTCTTC.

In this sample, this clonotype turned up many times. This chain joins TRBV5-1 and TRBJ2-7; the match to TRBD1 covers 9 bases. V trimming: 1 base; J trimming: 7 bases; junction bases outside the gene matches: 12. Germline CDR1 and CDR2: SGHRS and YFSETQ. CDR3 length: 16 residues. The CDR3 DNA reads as TGCGCCAGCAGCTTGTCGATGGGACAGGGCCAAGGGGAGCAGTACTTC. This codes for CASSLSMGQGQGEQYF.

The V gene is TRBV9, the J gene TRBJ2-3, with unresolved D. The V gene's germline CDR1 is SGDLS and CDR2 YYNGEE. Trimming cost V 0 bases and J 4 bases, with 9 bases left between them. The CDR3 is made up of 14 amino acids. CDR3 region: CASSVATTPDTQYF. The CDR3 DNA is TGTGCCAGCAGCGTAGCTACGACCCCAGATACGCAGTATTTT. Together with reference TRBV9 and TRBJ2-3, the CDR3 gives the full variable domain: DSGVTQTPKHLITATGQRVTLRCSPRSGDLSVYWYQQSLDQGLQFLIQYYNGEERAKGNILERFSAQQFPDLHSELNLSSLELGDSALYFCASSVATTPDTQYFGPGTRLTVL.